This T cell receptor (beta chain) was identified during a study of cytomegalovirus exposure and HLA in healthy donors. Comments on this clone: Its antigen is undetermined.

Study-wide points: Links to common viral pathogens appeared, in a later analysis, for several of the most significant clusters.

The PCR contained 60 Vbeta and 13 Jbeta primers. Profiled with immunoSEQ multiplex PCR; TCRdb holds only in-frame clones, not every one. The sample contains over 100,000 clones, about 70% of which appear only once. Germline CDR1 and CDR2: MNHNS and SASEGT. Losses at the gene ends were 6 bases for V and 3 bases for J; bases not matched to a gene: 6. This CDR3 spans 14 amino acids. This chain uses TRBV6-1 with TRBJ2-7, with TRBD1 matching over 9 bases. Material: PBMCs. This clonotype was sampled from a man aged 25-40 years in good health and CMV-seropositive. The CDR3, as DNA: TGTGCCAGCAGACACGGACAGGGGTACTACGAGCAGTACTTC. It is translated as CASRHGQGYYEQYF.